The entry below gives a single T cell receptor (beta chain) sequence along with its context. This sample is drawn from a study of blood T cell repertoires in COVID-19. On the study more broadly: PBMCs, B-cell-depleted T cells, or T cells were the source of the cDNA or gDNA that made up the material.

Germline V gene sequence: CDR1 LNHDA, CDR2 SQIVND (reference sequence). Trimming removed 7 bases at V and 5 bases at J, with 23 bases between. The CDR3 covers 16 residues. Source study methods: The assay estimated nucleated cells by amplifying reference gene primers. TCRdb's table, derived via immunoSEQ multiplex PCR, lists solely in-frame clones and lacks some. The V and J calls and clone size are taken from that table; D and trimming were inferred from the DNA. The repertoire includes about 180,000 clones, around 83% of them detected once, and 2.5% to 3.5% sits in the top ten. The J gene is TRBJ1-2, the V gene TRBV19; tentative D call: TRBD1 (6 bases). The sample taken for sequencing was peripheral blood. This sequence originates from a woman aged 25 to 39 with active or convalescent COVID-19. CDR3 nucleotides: TGTGCCAGTACCGGGGGGCTCTGGACAGACTTTTATGGCTACACCTTC. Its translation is CASTGGLWTDFYGYTF. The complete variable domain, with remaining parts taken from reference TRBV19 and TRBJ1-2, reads DGGITQSPKYLFRKEGQNVTLSCEQNLNHDAMYWYRQDPGQGLRLIYYSQIVNDFQKGDIAEGYSVSREKKESFPLTVTSAQKNPTAFYLCASTGGLWTDFYGYTFGSGTRLTVV.